The TCR beta chain described here comes from a study of T cell responses to AZD1222 COVID-19 vaccine. Clones were sequenced by immunoSEQ multiplex PCR, and TCRdb holds only the in-frame ones, with some missing. This table has about 160,000 clones, about 91% appearing once. Both about-4-week and about-12-week second-dose recipients were combined. This sequence originates from an adult who received the AZD1222 COVID-19 vaccine. Material: peripheral blood, obtained 28 days after the second AZD1222 dose.

The CDR3 protein is CASTLGVWSNQPQHF. Written as DNA, the CDR3 is TGTGCCAGCACCCTGGGAGTGTGGAGCAATCAGCCCCAGCATTTT. V and J are TRBV28 and TRBJ1-5; D unclear. V lost 7 bases and J 1 base, leaving 14 bases between the germline ends. From germline, CDR1 is MDHEN and CDR2 SYDVKM. The CDR3 loop spans 15 amino acids.